The 19 T cell receptor beta chains presented below share a single source sample, sequenced in a study of T cell clonality in common variable immunodeficiency. The repertoire was sequenced with immunoSEQ multiplex PCR; TCRdb's copy has only in-frame clones and lacks some. The repertoire shows approximately 64,000 clones, none seen only once; the top ten take about 1.7%. Specimen: peripheral blood mononuclear cells. These receptors were collected from a person between 18 and 75 years old in good health.

This clone came up many times. The read halts 3 residues ahead of the CDR3 end, with the missing end drawn from the germline J gene. The chain recombines TRBV5-5 with TRBJ1-1; 7 bases are a match to TRBD1. The CDR3 covers 14 residues. V lost 5 bases and J lost 0; bases outside the gene matches: 4. The germline gives CDR1 SGHKS, CDR2 YYEKEE (reference sequence). Incomplete CDR3 DNA: TGTGCCAGCAGTAAGGGACAGTTGAACACTGAA. Protein: CASSKGQLNTE. In full, the CDR3 is CASSKGQLNTEAFF.

This clone was found many times. The CDR3 goes on 3 residues after the read ends, and that part is filled in from the germline J gene. The chain is built from TRBV20-1 and TRBJ2-5, with 12 bases fitting TRBD2. Germline loops: CDR1 DFQATT, CDR2 SNEGSKA (reference sequence). V shed 6 bases, J shed 7 bases, and the junction held 18 bases outside the gene matches. The length of the CDR3 is 17 residues. The CDR3 loop reads CSASPNIRLAGVRTQYF. Partial CDR3 DNA: TGCAGTGCGTCACCGAATATAAGACTAGCGGGAGTGAGGACC.

This clone was found many times. From the germline J gene comes the end of the CDR3, since the read stops 3 residues before it. The chain carries TRBV28 and TRBJ1-2; TRBD1 might be the D (5 bases). The germline CDR1 and CDR2 sequences are MDHEN and SYDVKM. This CDR3 has 15 residues. CDR3 bases read: TGTGCCAGCAGTTTCCGGCTGGGCCAGGGCTCGGGC. Amino acids: CASSFRLGQGSG. The CDR3 in full is CASSFRLGQGSGYTF.

This clone was seen at least ten times. The read ends 3 residues early relative to the CDR3; the germline J gene fills the gap. The V gene is TRBV5-1, the J gene TRBJ2-3; possible D gene TRBD2, 6 bases. CDR3 length equals 15 residues. CDR1 is SGHRS, CDR2 YFSETQ, per germline. V lost 4 bases, J lost 5 bases, and 17 bases lay in between. The DNA read from the CDR3 is TGCGCCAGCAGCGGTGGGCGGGGAGTCGTAGATACG. It translates to CASSGGRGVVDT. The entire CDR3 protein reads CASSGGRGVVDTQYF.

This clone was recorded at least ten times. The read ends 3 residues before the CDR3 terminus; that terminus is restored from the germline J gene. V and J are TRBV6-1 and TRBJ1-6; 8 bases are a match to TRBD1. The J segment lost 6 bases and the V segment lost 4 bases, leaving 2 bases of the junction unmatched. The CDR3 has 14 residues. Looked up from germline, CDR1 is MNHNS and CDR2 is SASEGT. The CDR3 bases that were read are TGTGCCAGCAGTGGACAGGGGTTTAATTCACCC. Protein: CASSGQGFNSP. The whole CDR3 sequence reads CASSGQGFNSPLHF.

This clone was counted at least ten times. The read stops 3 residues short of the end of the CDR3; the missing end is completed from the germline J gene. The J gene is TRBJ1-6, the V gene TRBV20-1; 10 nucleotides agree with TRBD1. Germline CDR1 is DFQATT and CDR2 is SNEGSKA (reference sequence). Trimming took 0 bases from V and 7 from J; bases not matched to a gene: 3. The CDR3 has 15 residues. The CDR3 sequence is CSARERGQGNSPLHF. The CDR3 DNA, read in part, is TGCAGTGCTAGAGAACGGGGACAGGGGAATTCACCC.

Details on this clone: The read stops 3 residues short of the end of the CDR3; the missing end is completed from the germline J gene. The chain employs TRBV25-1 and TRBJ2-7, with a tentative D call TRBD2 (5 bases). V was trimmed by 7 bases and J by 5 bases, leaving 18 bases between them. CDR1 and CDR2 from the germline V gene are MGHDK and SYGVNS. This CDR3 comprises 14 residues. The CDR3 DNA, read in part, is TGTGCCAGCATCCTCCCCGGGGTAGGTAACGAG. This encodes CASILPGVGNE. The whole CDR3 sequence reads CASILPGVGNEQYF.

This clone was counted at least ten times. The CDR3 end is not reached by the read, which stops 3 residues before it; the germline J gene fills it in. The rearrangement joins TRBV19 to TRBJ2-2, with 7 bases that match TRBD2. This CDR3 contains 19 residues. The junction had 13 bases not matched to a gene; V was cut back by 3 bases and J by 0 bases. Germline V lookup: CDR1 LNHDA, CDR2 SQIVND (reference sequence). The CDR3 sequence: CASSIRLAAKGSNTGELFF. The CDR3 DNA, read in part, is TGTGCCAGTAGTATCCGTCTAGCGGCAAAGGGTTCGAACACCGGGGAG.

Many counts were recorded for this clone. The read ends 3 residues early relative to the CDR3; the germline J gene fills the gap. The chain uses TRBV9 and TRBJ2-7; D uncertain. The V end was cut by 6 bases, the J end by 2 bases, with 12 bases between. This CDR3 has 13 amino acids. Germline V lookup: CDR1 SGDLS, CDR2 YYNGEE. CDR3 protein: CASTTPTPYEQYF. Incomplete CDR3 DNA: TGTGCCAGCACAACTCCCACCCCCTACGAG.

This clone was seen repeatedly, ten times or more. Read coverage stops 3 residues before the CDR3 terminus; the germline J gene supplies the remainder. The chain links TRBV7-8 to TRBJ1-1; 8 bases align to TRBD1. The CDR3 is 16 amino acids. The trim removed 6 bases at V and 0 bases at J, leaving 9 bases unmatched. Germline CDR1 and CDR2: SGHVS and FQNEAQ. The DNA read from the CDR3 is TGTGCCAGCAGACCCGGGACAGGACCATTGAACACTGAA. Its protein product is CASRPGTGPLNTE. The entire CDR3 protein is CASRPGTGPLNTEAFF.

This clone was picked up many times. The read gets to within 3 residues of the CDR3 end, and the germline J gene fills in the rest. The chain joins TRBV10-1 to TRBJ2-4; perhaps TRBD2 as D (7 bases). There are 17 residues in the CDR3. Trimming took off 0 bases at V and 3 bases at J, with 15 bases between the two ends. Germline-derived CDR1 and CDR2 are WNHNN and SYGVQD (reference sequence). The sequenced part of the CDR3 DNA is TGCGCCAGCAGTGAGTCATCGGGGGGCCGGAGCAAAAACATT. Translating gives CASSESSGGRSKNI. The full CDR3 reads CASSESSGGRSKNIQYF.

This clone came up many times. The CDR3 is cut off 3 residues early in the read; its end comes from the germline J gene. This sequence joins TRBV20-1 and TRBJ2-7; D might be TRBD1 (6 bases). CDR1 DFQATT and CDR2 SNEGSKA come from the germline V gene (reference sequence). CDR3 length: 12 amino acids. Trimming left V 5 bases short and J 4 bases short, with 12 bases between. The CDR3 DNA, read in part, is TGCAGTGCTCGGTACAGGGAATACGAG. Amino acids: CSARYREYE. The CDR3 as a whole reads CSARYREYEQYF.

The table lists this clone with many counts. The read finishes 3 residues shy of the CDR3 end, and the germline J gene is used to complete it. The chain carries TRBV5-1 and TRBJ1-1; D unresolved. The CDR3 totals 15 residues. V was clipped by 0 bases and J by 0 bases, with 9 bases between them. Germline V lookup: CDR1 SGHRS, CDR2 YFSETQ. The CDR3 here is CASSLVPGLNTEAFF. CDR3 DNA, as far as it was read: TGCGCCAGCAGCTTGGTTCCGGGTTTGAACACTGAA.

This clone was detected ten times or more. The read falls 3 residues short of the CDR3 end, and the missing part is taken from the germline J gene. The gene calls are TRBV7-2 and TRBJ1-1; D perhaps matches TRBD1 (5 bases). Germline CDR1 reads SGHTA; CDR2 reads FQGNSA. The CDR3 length is 14 residues. This chain's CDR3 is CASSTPEGLIQAFF. Partial CDR3 DNA: TGTGCCAGCAGCACCCCGGAGGGGCTTATTCAA.

This clone has ten or more counts. Coverage ceases 3 residues before the CDR3 finishes, and the germline J gene fills in the end. J is TRBJ2-6 and V is TRBV5-1; D gene ambiguous. V was trimmed by 0 bases and J by 1 base, leaving 5 bases between them. The CDR3 totals 15 residues. In germline, CDR1 is SGHRS, CDR2 YFSETQ. The covered CDR3 bases are TGCGCCAGCAGCTTGGTAGGGTCTGGGGCCAACGTC. This gives the protein CASSLVGSGANV. The whole CDR3 protein is CASSLVGSGANVLTF.

The table lists this clone with many counts. The read ends 3 residues early relative to the CDR3; the germline J gene fills the gap. V usage is TRBV28 and J usage is TRBJ1-5; 8 bases map to TRBD1. The germline CDR1 and CDR2 sequences are MDHEN and SYDVKM. With V trimmed by 10 bases and J by 5 bases, 4 bases remained unmatched. The CDR3 has 12 residues. Incomplete CDR3 DNA: TGTGCCACAGGGGGCGTCGATCAGCCC. Translation: CATGGVDQP. The entire CDR3 is CATGGVDQPQHF.

This clone was seen ten or more times. The CDR3 is cut off 3 residues early in the read; its end comes from the germline J gene. This sequence joins TRBV2 and TRBJ2-7; D is uncertain. The V gene lost 4 bases and the J gene lost 1 base, with 2 bases spanning the gap. The germline V gene has CDR1 SNHLY and CDR2 FYNNEI. The CDR3 extends over 11 amino acids. CDR3 DNA (partial): TGTGCCAGCAGTGCATCCTACGAG. It yields the protein CASSASYE. The whole CDR3 is CASSASYEQYF.

This clone occurred many times. The read terminates 3 residues before the CDR3 end, so the remaining end is supplied by the germline J gene. The rearrangement links TRBV28 to TRBJ1-5; perhaps TRBD1 as D (5 bases). V dropped 9 bases and J dropped 0 bases, with 12 bases sitting between them. Germline V gives CDR1 MDHEN, CDR2 SYDVKM. CDR3 length equals 14 residues. The CDR3 DNA, read in part, is TGTGCCAGTAAGACAGCTTATAGCAATCAGCCC. Its translation: CASKTAYSNQP. The CDR3, in full, reads CASKTAYSNQPQHF.

There are many counts of this clone. Coverage ceases 3 residues before the CDR3 finishes, and the germline J gene fills in the end. The chain uses TRBV7-8 and TRBJ1-3, with a tentative D call TRBD1 (6 bases). The CDR3 covers 16 residues. Trimming shortened V by 5 bases and J by 8 bases, and 22 bases separated the two germline ends. Germline-derived CDR1 and CDR2 are SGHVS and FQNEAQ. The CDR3 DNA, read in part, is TGTGCCAGCAGCCCGGGGCCAGGGGAACGCGTTGACACC. Protein product: CASSPGPGERVDT. The complete CDR3 reads CASSPGPGERVDTIYF.